Shown below are 13 T cell receptor beta chains from a single sample sequenced in a study of T cells in Graves' hyperthyroidism and ophthalmopathy. The investigators amplified TCR beta CDR3 regions from RNA transcripts. RT-PCR in the first round (using the HTBI primer set) targeted the TCR CDR3. MiXCR, applied by TCRdb to the multiplex PCR reads, yields one record per CDR3 protein. Of hundreds of thousands of distinct CDR3 sequences listed, 11% to 15% were seen once; the top ten hold roughly a tenth. Material for sequencing was blood. The source of these receptors is a woman between 18 and 30 years old with Graves' hyperthyroidism.

This clonotype was seen at least ten times. The J gene is TRBJ2-1, the V gene TRBV30; 8 nucleotides align to TRBD2. Per the germline V gene, CDR1 is GTSNPN and CDR2 is SVGIG (reference sequence). The length of the CDR3 is 13 residues. V shed 5 bases and J 3 bases; nucleotides not matched to a gene: 3. This chain's CDR3 is CAWGLADYNEQFF. The CDR3 DNA reads TGTGCCTGGGGACTAGCAGACTACAATGAGCAGTTCTTC.

This clonotype occurred a few times. The chain joins TRBV14 to TRBJ2-3, with 9 bases identical to TRBD1. J gave up 6 bases and V 5 bases, and 9 bases lay outside the gene matches. This CDR3 has 15 residues. The germline CDR1 and CDR2 sequences are SGHDN and FVKESK. The CDR3 coding sequence is TGTGCCAGCAGCTCCCGGGACAGGGCCACCGATACGCAGTATTTT. It yields the protein CASSSRDRATDTQYF.

The chain has TRBV18 and TRBJ2-7, with a tentative D call TRBD2 (6 bases). Germline V gene sequence: CDR1 KGHSH, CDR2 LQKENI. This CDR3 contains 16 residues. V gave up 3 bases and J gave up 3 bases, with 18 bases separating them. The CDR3 region is CASSPNRGTPHYEQYF. The CDR3 DNA reads TGTGCCAGCTCACCCAATCGCGGGACGCCCCACTACGAGCAGTACTTC.

This clonotype has at least ten counts. This sequence joins TRBV7-9 and TRBJ2-1; the match to TRBD2 covers 15 bases. This CDR3 contains 19 residues. Losses at the gene ends were 4 bases for V and 0 bases for J; bases not matched to a gene: 7. The V gene's germline CDR1 is SEHNR and CDR2 FQNEAQ (reference sequence). CDR3 protein: CASSWGLAGGPTSYNEQFF. The CDR3 nucleotides are TGTGCCAGCAGCTGGGGACTAGCGGGAGGCCCTACCTCCTACAATGAGCAGTTCTTC. Full variable domain (rest looked up from reference TRBV7-9 and TRBJ2-1): DTGVSQNPRHKITKRGQNVTFRCDPISEHNRLYWYRQTLGQGPEFLTYFQNEAQLEKSRLLSDRFSAERPKGSFSTLEIQRTEQGDSAMYLCASSWGLAGGPTSYNEQFFGPGTRLTVL.

This clonotype was counted ten times or more. The chain couples TRBV12-3 or TRBV12-4 to TRBJ2-7; D gene ambiguous. The CDR3 loop spans 16 amino acids. V lost 3 bases to trimming and J lost 2 bases, with 17 bases between them. Here the CDR3 reads CASSLAPPRQTYEQYF. As DNA, the CDR3 is TGTGCCAGCAGTTTGGCCCCCCCCCGGCAAACCTACGAGCAGTACTTC.

This clonotype has just a few counts. The chain employs TRBV7-9 and TRBJ2-7, with 10 bases aligning to TRBD1. This CDR3 comprises 13 residues. Germline CDR1 and CDR2: SEHNR and FQNEAQ (reference sequence). Trimming at V came to 6 bases and at J to 6 bases, leaving 5 bases not matched to a gene. The DNA of the CDR3 is TGTGCCAGCAGGACAGGGGGCTCCCCCGAGCAGTACTTC. The encoded protein is CASRTGGSPEQYF.

Ten or more counts support this clonotype. The gene calls are TRBV12-3 or TRBV12-4 and TRBJ2-7, with D unresolved. The ends were cut back, 3 bases at V and 2 bases at J, with 26 bases in the middle. This CDR3 spans 19 amino acids. The CDR3 DNA is TGTGCCAGCAGTTTTTACTCGTTAAAAGAGGTTTTAGGTACCTACGAGCAGTACTTC. Its translation: CASSFYSLKEVLGTYEQYF.

This clonotype was picked up a small number of times. The rearrangement links TRBV20-1 to TRBJ2-3; 8 bases map to TRBD2. CDR3 length equals 15 residues. J gave up 4 bases and V 5 bases, and 11 bases lay outside the gene matches. Germline lookup yields CDR1 DFQATT and CDR2 SNEGSKA (reference sequence). CDR3 nucleotides: TGCAGTGCTCCTAAGACTAGCGCTGCCTCAGATACGCAGTATTTT. This gives the protein CSAPKTSAASDTQYF.

The chain combines TRBV7-9 with TRBJ1-1; 7 nucleotides align to TRBD1. The CDR3 consists of 15 residues. Per germline, CDR1 SEHNR and CDR2 FQNEAQ (reference sequence). Unmatched junction bases numbered 8, after V lost 4 bases and J lost 3 bases. The DNA of the CDR3 is TGTGCCAGCAGCTCGGTAGGGACAGCCTACACTGAAGCTTTCTTT. Translation gives CASSSVGTAYTEAFF.

This clonotype has a handful of counts. The chain combines TRBV6-1 with TRBJ2-7, with D unclear. Trimming took off 5 bases at V and 3 bases at J, with 11 bases between the two ends. Germline CDR1 is MNHNS and CDR2 is SASEGT. CDR3 length: 13 amino acids. The CDR3 here is CASSTNTFYEQYF. In nucleotides, the CDR3 is TGTGCCAGCAGTACCAACACGTTCTACGAGCAGTACTTC.

V usage is TRBV29-1 and J usage is TRBJ1-2; perhaps TRBD1 as D (6 bases). The CDR3 has 12 amino acids. The germline V gene encodes CDR1 SQVTM and CDR2 ANQGSEA. The germline V and J ends were trimmed by 3 bases and 4 bases, with 9 bases remaining between them. CDR3 coding DNA: TGCAGCGTTGAGGACAGTCGCTATGGCTACACCTTC. Its translation: CSVEDSRYGYTF.

Comment on this clonotype: A much bigger clone sits one base away, suggesting this may be a read error. The CDR3 ends on some other residue instead of the conserved phenylalanine or tryptophan, so this is likely a read error. The chain links TRBV6-2 or TRBV6-3 to TRBJ1-1; possible D gene TRBD1, 5 bases. This CDR3 is built from 14 residues. Germline V gene data show CDR1 as MNHEY and CDR2 as SVGEGT. Trimming took 8 bases from V and 4 from J, leaving 17 bases between them. The CDR3 reads CASLSRLRGTEAFS. The CDR3 DNA follows: TGTGCCAGCTTATCCCGGTTAAGGGGCACTGAAGCTTTCTCT.

The genes are TRBV30 and TRBJ2-7, with a tentative D call TRBD1 (6 bases). CDR1 and CDR2 (germline): GTSNPN, SVGIG (reference sequence). CDR3 length equals 13 residues. V dropped 6 bases and J dropped 3 bases, with 15 bases sitting between them. The CDR3 spells CACFRGFDYEQYF. CDR3 nucleotides: TGTGCCTGCTTCAGGGGTTTCGACTACGAGCAGTACTTC.